This is a list of T cell receptor beta chains from one sample in a study of shared clonotypes between healthy human individuals. The data were produced by immunoSEQ multiplex PCR, yet TCRdb's version contains in-frame clones alone and is incomplete. The sample gives about 450,000 clones, 79% of which show up once; approximately 12% is in the top ten. Sequencing was done on a sample of PBMCs. The source is a woman aged 40 to 50 in good health. Some clones in this sample may be carry-over from other donors' samples. Both conserved end residues are part of each CDR3. A D gene is named only where the DNA matches it firmly. The listing skips clone size in some rows; elsewhere it reads once, few, many or a size class.

abundance	d_gene	v_gene	j_gene	CDR3aa	CDR3nt
.	.	TRBV2	TRBJ1-6	CASREDGDSPLHF	TGTGCCAGCAGGGAAGACGGCGATTCACCCCTCCACTTT
once	.	TRBV19	TRBJ2-7	CASSNTGTLPYEQYF	TGTGCCAGTAGTAACACCGGGACCCTACCCTACGAGCAGTACTTC
.	.	TRBV29-1	TRBJ2-1	CSVALGASRGNEQFF	TGCAGCGTCGCATTGGGGGCATCCAGGGGTAATGAGCAGTTCTTC
.	.	TRBV4-3	TRBJ1-3	CASSQVGQGNTIYF	TGCGCCAGCAGCCAAGTAGGGCAAGGAAACACCATATATTTT
.	TRBD2	TRBV9	TRBJ2-7	CASTRLADSYEQYF	TGTGCCAGCACCAGACTAGCGGACTCCTACGAGCAGTACTTC
.	.	TRBV9	TRBJ1-2	CASSPTDLNYGYTF	TGTGCCAGCAGCCCGACAGACCTCAACTATGGCTACACCTTC
.	TRBD1	TRBV9	TRBJ2-7	CASSVAPGQGASEQYF	TGTGCCAGCAGCGTAGCACCGGGACAGGGGGCATCCGAGCAGTACTTC
.	TRBD2	TRBV13	TRBJ2-1	CASSLDWRGGTYNEQFF	TGTGCCAGCAGCTTAGATTGGCGCGGGGGTACCTACAATGAGCAGTTCTTC
.	TRBD2	TRBV10-2	TRBJ2-1	CASSPGLAYNEQFF	TGCGCCAGCTCCCCGGGACTAGCATACAATGAGCAGTTCTTC
.	.	TRBV5-1	TRBJ1-2	CASSLVGEDGYTF	TGCGCCAGCAGCTTGGTTGGGGAAGATGGCTACACCTTC
once	.	TRBV10-3	TRBJ2-1	CAISAEMMFF	TGTGCCATCAGTGCCGAAATGATGTTCTTC
.	TRBD2	TRBV7-7	TRBJ2-5	CASSLEGSGSGETQYF	TGTGCTAGCAGCTTAGAGGGTAGCGGGAGTGGGGAGACCCAGTACTTC
.	.	TRBV14	TRBJ2-7	CASSLRLGPYEQYF	TGTGCCAGCAGCCTCCGACTAGGCCCCTACGAGCAGTACTTC
.	TRBD2	TRBV2	TRBJ2-1	CASRGTSGTSNEQFF	TGTGCCAGCAGGGGGACTAGCGGGACCTCAAATGAGCAGTTCTTC
.	TRBD1	TRBV5-1	TRBJ2-5	CASGTGAGETQYF	TGCGCCAGCGGGACAGGGGCTGGAGAGACCCAGTACTTC
once	TRBD1	TRBV30	TRBJ1-5	CAWSNAWDRQPQHF	TGTGCCTGGAGTAACGCTTGGGACAGACAGCCCCAGCATTTT
.	TRBD2	TRBV7-3	TRBJ2-1	CASRSSGRLHPYNEQFF	TGTGCCAGCAGGTCTAGCGGGAGGCTTCATCCTTACAATGAGCAGTTCTTC
few	.	TRBV14	TRBJ1-4	CASSHYPAGVGREKLFF	TGTGCCAGCAGCCATTACCCGGCCGGCGTAGGAAGGGAAAAACTGTTTTTT
.	.	TRBV6-6	TRBJ1-5	CASSYYPGGNQPQHF	TGTGCCAGCAGTTATTACCCGGGGGGGAATCAGCCCCAGCATTTT
.	TRBD1	TRBV7-2	TRBJ2-7	CASSLKAGQGDEQYF	TGTGCCAGCAGCTTAAAGGCGGGACAGGGAGACGAGCAGTACTTC